This TCR beta chain was recorded in a study of CD8+CD57+ T cells in acquired aplastic anemia. On this clonotype: The CDR3 ends on some other residue instead of the conserved phenylalanine or tryptophan, so this is likely a read error. Because the CDR3's place on the DNA is in doubt, the DNA is left out and the CDR3 is given as listed by TCRdb.

Investigators profiled TCR beta VDJ and CDR3 from genomic DNA template. TCRdb used MiXCR to reprocess the reads, holding one entry per CDR3 protein. The table lists hundreds of thousands of distinct CDR3 sequences, 60% to 80% of them singletons. Germline V gene lookup returns CDR1 SGHTA and CDR2 FQGNSA. The CDR3 has 12 residues if both end residues are counted. This TCR derives from a human donor in good health, serving as a control. Specimen: sorted CD4+, CD8+, or CD8+CD57+ T cells (not recorded which) from PBMCs. J is TRBJ2-5 and V is TRBV7-2; TRBD1, the D gene given by the table, was not confirmed from the DNA. CDR3 sequence: CASSAGEETQYV.